Listed below are T cell receptor beta chains from one sample, sequenced in a study of shared clonotypes between healthy human individuals. This table comes from immunoSEQ multiplex PCR, and its TCRdb copy is limited to in-frame clones, with some not included. The repertoire holds roughly 760,000 clones, with roughly 70% as singletons. Sequenced sample: memory CD4+ T cells sorted from blood. These receptors were collected from a woman aged 30 to 39 in good health. The CDR3 runs from the conserved cysteine through the conserved F or W. The D gene is left open where the match is weak. Not every row has a clone size; where given, it reads once, few, many or a size class.

V gene	clone size	J gene	D gene	CDR3 protein	CDR3 DNA
TRBV6-1	NA	TRBJ1-4	TRBD1	CASRGQLSGGEKLFF	TGTGCCAGCAGGGGACAGCTGTCAGGGGGCGAAAAACTGTTTTTT
TRBV2	NA	TRBJ2-1	NA	CASRAGTGSSYNEQFF	TGTGCCAGCAGAGCCGGGACGGGCAGCTCCTACAATGAGCAGTTCTTC
TRBV19	NA	TRBJ1-2	TRBD1	CACRDRGRGDYGYTF	TGTGCCTGCCGGGACAGGGGGCGCGGCGACTATGGCTACACCTTC
TRBV9	NA	TRBJ2-3	TRBD2	CASSVFSGSTDTQYF	TGTGCCAGCAGCGTATTTAGCGGGTCCACAGATACGCAGTATTTT
TRBV28	NA	TRBJ2-1	TRBD2	CASSLGALAGYNEQFF	TGTGCCAGCAGTTTAGGGGCGCTAGCGGGATACAATGAGCAGTTCTTC
TRBV29-1	NA	TRBJ2-3	NA	CSVEVNRHTDTQYF	TGCAGCGTTGAAGTGAATAGGCACACAGATACGCAGTATTTT
TRBV28	NA	TRBJ1-5	TRBD1	CASSPWDRNQPQHF	TGTGCCAGCAGTCCCTGGGACAGGAATCAGCCCCAGCATTTT
TRBV6-5	NA	TRBJ1-5	NA	CASRLTDGSNQPQHF	TGTGCCAGCAGGCTGACAGACGGTAGCAATCAGCCCCAGCATTTT
TRBV28	few	TRBJ2-2	NA	CASRTPLGTGELFF	TGTGCCAGCAGAACCCCACTAGGGACCGGGGAGCTGTTTTTT
TRBV5-4	NA	TRBJ2-2	TRBD1	CASSSTDWGQTGELFF	TGTGCCAGCAGCTCCACGGACTGGGGACAGACCGGGGAGCTGTTTTTT
TRBV7-9	few	TRBJ1-1	NA	CASSLFGESGAFF	TGTGCCAGCAGCTTATTCGGTGAGTCCGGAGCTTTCTTT
TRBV5-1	NA	TRBJ2-3	NA	CASSLGQSTDTQYF	TGCGCCAGCAGCTTGGGACAAAGCACAGATACGCAGTATTTT
TRBV28	NA	TRBJ1-5	TRBD1	CASSPPGQGVNQPQHF	TGTGCCAGCAGTCCGCCGGGGCAGGGGGTGAATCAGCCCCAGCATTTT
TRBV2	NA	TRBJ2-3	NA	CASRLRVVTDTQYF	TGTGCCAGCAGACTTAGGGTTGTCACAGATACGCAGTATTTT
TRBV7-9	NA	TRBJ1-5	NA	CASSFSGDQPQHF	TGTGCCAGCAGCTTCAGCGGGGATCAGCCCCAGCATTTT
TRBV28	NA	TRBJ2-6	NA	CASSLTGHSGANVLTF	TGTGCCAGCAGCCTAACAGGGCACTCTGGGGCCAACGTCCTGACTTTC
TRBV6-1	few	TRBJ1-2	NA	CASSRPGYGYTF	TGTGCCAGCAGCAGACCGGGCTATGGCTACACCTTC
TRBV9	NA	TRBJ2-7	NA	CASSLGLAWSEQYF	TGTGCCAGCAGCTTGGGACTGGCTTGGTCCGAGCAGTACTTC
TRBV6-1	NA	TRBJ2-7	TRBD2	CASSEAELAAVRYF	TGTGCCAGCAGTGAAGCCGAACTAGCGGCGGTTAGGTACTTC
TRBV7-9	NA	TRBJ1-3	TRBD1	CASSWGRDRDGSSGNTIYF	TGTGCCAGCAGCTGGGGCCGGGACAGGGACGGTAGCTCTGGAAACACCATATATTTT
TRBV5-6	NA	TRBJ2-7	TRBD1	CASSGGQLRSSYEQYF	TGTGCCAGCAGCGGGGGACAGCTCAGGAGCTCCTACGAGCAGTACTTC
TRBV28	few	TRBJ1-1	NA	CASSFAFRLNTEAFF	TGTGCCAGCAGTTTCGCTTTTCGGTTGAACACTGAAGCTTTCTTT
TRBV6-6	NA	TRBJ2-5	NA	CASSYWGGHRETQYF	TGTGCCAGCAGTTACTGGGGGGGGCACCGAGAGACCCAGTACTTC
TRBV18	NA	TRBJ2-6	NA	CASSPVQGASGANVLTF	TGTGCCAGCTCACCAGTGCAGGGCGCCTCTGGGGCCAACGTCCTGACTTTC
TRBV29-1	NA	TRBJ2-5	TRBD1	CSVRTGLETQYF	TGCAGCGTTAGGACAGGGCTGGAGACCCAGTACTTC
TRBV18	NA	TRBJ2-7	NA	CASSPDRVHEQYF	TGTGCCAGCTCACCGGACAGAGTCCACGAGCAGTACTTC
TRBV7-8	NA	TRBJ2-5	NA	CASSLIRDSYQETQYF	TGTGCCAGCAGCCTCATCCGGGACTCGTACCAAGAGACCCAGTACTTC
TRBV25-1	NA	TRBJ2-7	TRBD2	CASQGRGAGGPNEQYF	TGTGCCAGCCAAGGGAGGGGTGCGGGAGGGCCCAACGAGCAGTACTTC